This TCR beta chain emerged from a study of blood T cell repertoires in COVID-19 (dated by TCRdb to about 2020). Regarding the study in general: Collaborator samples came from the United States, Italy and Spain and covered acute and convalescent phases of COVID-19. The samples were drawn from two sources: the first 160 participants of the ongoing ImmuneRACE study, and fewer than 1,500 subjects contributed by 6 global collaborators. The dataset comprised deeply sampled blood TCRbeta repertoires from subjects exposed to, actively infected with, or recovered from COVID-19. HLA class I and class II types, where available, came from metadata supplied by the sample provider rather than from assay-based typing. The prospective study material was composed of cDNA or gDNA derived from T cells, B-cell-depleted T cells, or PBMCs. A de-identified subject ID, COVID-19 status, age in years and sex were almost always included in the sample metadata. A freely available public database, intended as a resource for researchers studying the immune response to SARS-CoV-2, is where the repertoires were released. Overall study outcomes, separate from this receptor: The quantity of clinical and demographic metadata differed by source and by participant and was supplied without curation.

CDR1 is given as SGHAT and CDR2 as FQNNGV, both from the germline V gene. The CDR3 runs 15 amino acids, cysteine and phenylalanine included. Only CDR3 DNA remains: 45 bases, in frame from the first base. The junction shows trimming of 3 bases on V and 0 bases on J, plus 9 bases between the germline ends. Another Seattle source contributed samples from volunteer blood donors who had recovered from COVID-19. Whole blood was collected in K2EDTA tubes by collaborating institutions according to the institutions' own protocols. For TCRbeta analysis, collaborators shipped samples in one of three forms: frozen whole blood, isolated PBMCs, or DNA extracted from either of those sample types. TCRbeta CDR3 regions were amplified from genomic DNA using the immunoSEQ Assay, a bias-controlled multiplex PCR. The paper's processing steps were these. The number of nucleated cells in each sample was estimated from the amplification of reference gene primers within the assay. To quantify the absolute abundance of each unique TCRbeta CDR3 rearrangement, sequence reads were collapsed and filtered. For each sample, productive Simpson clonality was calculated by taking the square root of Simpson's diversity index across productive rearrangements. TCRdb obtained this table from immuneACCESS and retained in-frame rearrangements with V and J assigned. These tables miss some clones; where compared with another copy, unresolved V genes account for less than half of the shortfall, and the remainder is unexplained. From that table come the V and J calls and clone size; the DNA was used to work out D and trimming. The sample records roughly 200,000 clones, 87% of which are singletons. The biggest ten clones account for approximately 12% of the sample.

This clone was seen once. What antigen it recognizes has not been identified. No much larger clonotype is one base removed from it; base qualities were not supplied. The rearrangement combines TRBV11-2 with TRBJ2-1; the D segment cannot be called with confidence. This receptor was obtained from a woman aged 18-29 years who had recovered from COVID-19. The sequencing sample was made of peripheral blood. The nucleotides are TGTGCCAGCAGCTTCGAGCGTTTCTCCTACAATGAGCAGTTCTTC. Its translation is CASSFERFSYNEQFF.